Presented here are 20 T cell receptor beta chains from one specimen sequenced in a study of vaccination effects on CD4 cells after COVID-19. Which antigens these TCRs recognize remains unknown. The table came from immunoSEQ multiplex PCR; TCRdb's copy has only in-frame clones and leaves some out. This repertoire shows 64,000 or so clones, about 73% found once; its top ten account for 2%. Expansion with viral peptide pools was applied to antigen-specific CD4+ T cells by the ViraFEST assay prior to sequencing. The culture ran for around nine days, and then CD4+ T cells were isolated. The participants, recipients of two vaccine doses, got either BNT162b2 or mRNA-1273. Sequenced material: CD4+ T cells from PBMCs cultured with HCoV-OC43 spike peptides, taken after COVID-19 vaccination. The subset here: HCoV-OC43 spike overlapping peptide pool stimulation. The receptors originated from a human donor who received a COVID-19 vaccine.

The J gene is TRBJ1-2, the V gene TRBV20-1; D gene unclear. Germline V gene data show CDR1 as DFQATT and CDR2 as SNEGSKA (reference sequence). The germline V and J ends were trimmed by 3 bases and 7 bases, with 15 bases remaining between them. The CDR3 contains 13 residues. The CDR3 reads CSASKIGLRGYTF. The CDR3 DNA sequence: TGCAGTGCTAGTAAAATCGGGCTCCGTGGCTACACCTTC.

The chain carries TRBV4-3 and TRBJ2-1; D unclear. The CDR3 runs to 16 residues. CDR1 is LGHNA and CDR2 is YSLEER in the germline V gene. V gave up 0 bases and J gave up 6 bases, with 15 bases separating them. The CDR3 DNA is TGCGCCAGCAGCCAAGAATATGATCGACGGGCCAATGAGCAGTTCTTC. Translating gives CASSQEYDRRANEQFF.

This chain uses TRBV10-3 with TRBJ2-5, with 11 nucleotides matching TRBD1. After removal of 6 bases from V and 5 bases from J, the junction contained 5 bases not matched to a gene. CDR1 ENHRY and CDR2 SYGVKD come from the germline V gene. CDR3 length: 14 residues. DNA for the CDR3: TGTGCCATCAGCGCCGGGACAGGGGGGGAGACCCAGTACTTC. Its translation: CAISAGTGGETQYF.

The V gene is TRBV7-9, the J gene TRBJ2-5, with 8 bases identical to TRBD2. Germline-derived CDR1 and CDR2 are SEHNR and FQNEAQ (reference sequence). V shed 6 bases, J shed 4 bases, and the junction held 13 bases outside the gene matches. This CDR3 is built from 16 residues. CDR3 loop: CASSWGQGLDGETQYF. CDR3 nucleotides: TGTGCCAGCAGTTGGGGCCAGGGACTAGATGGAGAGACCCAGTACTTC.

This clone appeared a single time. The rearrangement links TRBV19 to TRBJ1-2; weak D call: TRBD1 (6 bases). Trimming pared 5 bases from V and 3 bases from J, leaving 13 bases between. The CDR3 consists of 14 residues. The germline V gene encodes CDR1 LNHDA and CDR2 SQIVND (reference sequence). CDR3 protein: CASSPLSGDYGYTF. The CDR3 bases are TGTGCCAGTAGTCCCCTATCAGGGGACTATGGCTACACCTTC.

This clone has only one observation. The chain links TRBV18 to TRBJ1-2; 7 positions match TRBD1. The V gene's germline CDR1 is KGHSH and CDR2 LQKENI. V was clipped by 4 bases and J by 6 bases; unmatched bases: 5. CDR3 length equals 13 residues. This CDR3 reads CASSLQGGDGYTF. Written as DNA, the CDR3 is TGTGCCAGCTCACTTCAGGGGGGTGATGGCTACACCTTC.

The chain has TRBV14 and TRBJ2-5, with D unresolved. Germline V gene lookup returns CDR1 SGHDN and CDR2 FVKESK. V was cut by 1 base and J by 7 bases, with 7 bases left in between. This CDR3 is built from 12 residues. The CDR3 DNA sequence: TGTGCCAGCAGCCAAGGTCTGGGGACCCAGTACTTC. It yields the protein CASSQGLGTQYF.

CDR3 sequence: CASSDLLAGLTGELFF. DNA for the CDR3: TGTGCCAGCAGCGACTTACTAGCGGGGTTAACCGGGGAGCTGTTTTTT. The chain employs TRBV7-2 and TRBJ2-2, with 10 bases that match TRBD2. The ends lost 5 bases at V and 5 bases at J; junction bases unmatched: 8. CDR1 is SGHTA and CDR2 is FQGNSA in the germline V gene. The CDR3 has 16 residues.

This clone showed up just a few times. The chain employs TRBV7-8 and TRBJ2-7; 8 bases are shared with TRBD2. Germline V gives CDR1 SGHVS, CDR2 FQNEAQ. There are 14 residues in the CDR3. V was clipped by 4 bases and J by 5 bases; unmatched bases: 7. CDR3 in DNA: TGTGCCAGCAGCTCACGGGAGGGATCTCACGAGCAGTACGTC. It specifies CASSSREGSHEQYV.

The rearrangement links TRBV28 to TRBJ1-6; D is perhaps TRBD1 (5 bases). The ends were cut back, 3 bases at V and 7 bases at J, with 16 bases in the middle. This CDR3 contains 16 residues. Per the germline V gene, CDR1 is MDHEN and CDR2 is SYDVKM. The CDR3 region has the DNA TGTGCCAGCAGTTTCACAGCGACAGTCTTCAATTCACCCCTCCACTTT. It translates to CASSFTATVFNSPLHF. Together with reference TRBV28 and TRBJ1-6, the CDR3 gives the full variable domain: DVKVTQSSRYLVKRTGEKVFLECVQDMDHENMFWYRQDPGLGLRLIYFSYDVKMKEKGDIPEGYSVSREKKERFSLILESASTNQTSMYLCASSFTATVFNSPLHFGNGTRLTVT.

V usage is TRBV18 and J usage is TRBJ1-2; D perhaps matches TRBD1 (6 bases). The CDR3 is 17 amino acids. V dropped 0 bases and J dropped 5 bases, with 19 bases sitting between them. Germline V CDR1 and CDR2: KGHSH, LQKENI. The DNA for the CDR3 is TGTGCCAGCTCACCACCGATCACAGGGATGGGCGCGTATGGCTACACCTTC. Protein: CASSPPITGMGAYGYTF.

This chain connects TRBV6-5 to TRBJ1-4; 10 nucleotides align to TRBD1. The germline CDR1 and CDR2 sequences are MNHEY and SVGAGI. The J segment lost 7 bases and the V segment lost 6 bases, leaving 8 bases of the junction unmatched. The CDR3 consists of 15 residues. This CDR3 is CASSRQGAVGEKLFF. As DNA, the CDR3 is TGTGCCAGCAGCCGACAGGGGGCAGTCGGTGAAAAACTGTTTTTT.

This chain joins TRBV12-3 or TRBV12-4 and TRBJ1-3; no firm D call. The length of the CDR3 is 13 residues. V was trimmed by 11 bases and J by 2 bases, leaving 13 bases between them. DNA for the CDR3: TGTGCCTCCCGTCGGGTTGCTGGAAACACCATATATTTT. Translating gives CASRRVAGNTIYF.

The chain couples TRBV28 to TRBJ2-5, with D hard to call. The length of the CDR3 is 10 residues. Germline V gene sequence: CDR1 MDHEN, CDR2 SYDVKM. Deletions cut 6 bases from V and 8 bases from J, with 7 bases between. The CDR3 spells CASSKRTQYF. CDR3 nucleotide sequence: TGTGCCAGCAGCAAAAGAACCCAGTACTTC.

Written as DNA, the CDR3 is TGTGCCTCCAAAACCGACAGGGGGACCGGGGAGCTGTTTTTT. Residues: CASKTDRGTGELFF. V and J are TRBV19 and TRBJ2-2; the match to TRBD1 covers 9 bases. Germline loops: CDR1 LNHDA, CDR2 SQIVND (reference sequence). There are 14 residues in the CDR3. V lost 11 bases, J lost 5 bases, and 9 bases stayed unmatched. The full variable domain, rest sourced from reference TRBV19 and TRBJ2-2, is DGGITQSPKYLFRKEGQNVTLSCEQNLNHDAMYWYRQDPGQGLRLIYYSQIVNDFQKGDIAEGYSVSREKKESFPLTVTSAQKNPTAFYLCASKTDRGTGELFFGEGSRLTVL.

This sequence joins TRBV18 and TRBJ1-5, with 8 bases lining up with TRBD1. Per the germline V gene, CDR1 is KGHSH and CDR2 is LQKENI. This CDR3 spans 19 amino acids. Trimming at V came to 3 bases and at J to 5 bases, leaving 18 bases not matched to a gene. The CDR3 protein is CASSPPQGQGERLDQPQHF. CDR3 nucleotides: TGTGCCAGCTCACCTCCACAAGGACAGGGCGAAAGGCTCGATCAGCCCCAGCATTTT. Full variable domain (missing parts from reference TRBV18 and TRBJ1-5): NAGVMQNPRHLVRRRGQEARLRCSPMKGHSHVYWYRQLPEEGLKFMVYLQKENIIDESGMPKERFSAEFPKEGPSILRIQQVVRGDSAAYFCASSPPQGQGERLDQPQHFGDGTRLSIL.

This clone was seen once. V usage is TRBV18 and J usage is TRBJ2-3; TRBD2 is a possible D gene (5 bases). CDR3 length equals 15 residues. Per the germline V gene, CDR1 is KGHSH and CDR2 is LQKENI. V dropped 2 bases and J dropped 3 bases, with 12 bases sitting between them. The CDR3 is CASSPFVLATDTQYF. The CDR3 DNA is TGTGCCAGCTCACCATTTGTTCTAGCAACAGATACGCAGTATTTT.

The table lists this clone with a count of one. The CDR3 bases are TGTGCCAGCAGCTTAGAGCGGGGCTTGTCAGATACGCAGTATTTT. Residues: CASSLERGLSDTQYF. The chain combines TRBV7-2 with TRBJ2-3; 7 bases line up with TRBD2. This CDR3 is built from 15 residues. Germline CDR1 SGHTA, CDR2 FQGNSA. V lost 1 base and J lost 4; bases outside the gene matches: 5.

The gene calls are TRBV7-2 and TRBJ2-7, with D tentatively TRBD1 (6 bases). Germline CDR1 and CDR2: SGHTA and FQGNSA. CDR3 size: 13 residues. Trimming left V 2 bases short and J 5 bases short, with 10 bases between. The chain's CDR3 is CASSLQAGDEQYV. CDR3 bases: TGTGCCAGCAGCTTACAGGCAGGGGACGAGCAGTACGTC.

The chain recombines TRBV5-3 with TRBJ1-2; 9 bases align to TRBD1. TRBV5-3 is placed among ORFs of uncertain function. V dropped 3 bases and J dropped 7; count of bases not matched to a gene: 7. The CDR3 totals 14 residues. CDR3 coding DNA: TGTGCCAGAAGCTCTCGGGGGACAGGGAGTGGCTACACCTTC. This encodes CARSSRGTGSGYTF.